The 4 T cell receptor beta chains below all came from one sample that was sequenced in a study of CD8+ T cells in alopecia areata. After isolation, RNA underwent reverse transcription to generate cDNA as the sequencing template. Clones were sequenced by immunoSEQ multiplex PCR, and TCRdb holds only the in-frame ones, with some missing. The sample lists just over 150,000 clones, 45% to 55% seen once, with roughly a fifth in the top ten. The sample was CD8+ T cells sorted from blood, taken at week 0. Every receptor here comes from a human donor with alopecia areata.

This clone was observed a single time. The rearrangement links TRBV30 to TRBJ2-1; the D is unclear. V gave up 3 bases and J gave up 8 bases, with 11 bases separating them. The CDR3 contains 12 residues. From germline, CDR1 is GTSNPN and CDR2 SVGIG (reference sequence). This chain's CDR3 is CAWRDLRDEQFF. The CDR3 bases are TGTGCCTGGAGGGACCTAAGGGATGAGCAGTTCTTC.

This chain links TRBV6-4 with TRBJ2-3, with 13 bases matching TRBD2. V shed 3 bases, J shed 4 bases, and the junction held 4 bases outside the gene matches. CDR3 size: 16 residues. Looked up from germline, CDR1 is MRHNA and CDR2 is SNTAGT. The CDR3 DNA sequence: TGTGCCAGCAGTGAAGGAACTAGCGGGGGGGCAGATACGCAGTATTTT. This gives the protein CASSEGTSGGADTQYF.

In this sample, this clone turned up a few times. V and J are TRBV28 and TRBJ2-7, with unresolved D. V was cut by 2 bases and J by 7 bases, with 6 bases left in between. The germline V gene encodes CDR1 MDHEN and CDR2 SYDVKM. The CDR3 extends over 11 amino acids. Here the CDR3 reads CASSLDREQYF. The DNA for the CDR3 is TGTGCCAGCAGTTTAGACCGAGAGCAGTACTTC.

The V and J genes are TRBV4-1 and TRBJ1-5; D gene unclear. The germline V gene has CDR1 MGHRA and CDR2 YSYEKL. V gave up 3 bases and J gave up 4 bases, with 13 bases separating them. This CDR3 comprises 15 residues. The chain's CDR3 is CASSQSQGFNQPQHF. The DNA of the CDR3 is TGCGCCAGCAGCCAGTCACAAGGATTTAATCAGCCCCAGCATTTT.